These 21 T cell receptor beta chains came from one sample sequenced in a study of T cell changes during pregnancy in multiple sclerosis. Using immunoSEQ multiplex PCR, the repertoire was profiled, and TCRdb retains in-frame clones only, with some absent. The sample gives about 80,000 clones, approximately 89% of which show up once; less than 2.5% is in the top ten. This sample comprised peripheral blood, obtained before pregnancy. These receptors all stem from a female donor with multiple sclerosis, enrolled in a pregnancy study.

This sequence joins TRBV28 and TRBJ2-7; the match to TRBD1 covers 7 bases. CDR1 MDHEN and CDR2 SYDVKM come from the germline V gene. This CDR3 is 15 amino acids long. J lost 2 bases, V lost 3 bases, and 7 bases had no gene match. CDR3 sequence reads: CASSFDQTGAYEQYF. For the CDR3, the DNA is TGTGCCAGCAGTTTTGACCAAACAGGGGCCTACGAGCAGTACTTC.

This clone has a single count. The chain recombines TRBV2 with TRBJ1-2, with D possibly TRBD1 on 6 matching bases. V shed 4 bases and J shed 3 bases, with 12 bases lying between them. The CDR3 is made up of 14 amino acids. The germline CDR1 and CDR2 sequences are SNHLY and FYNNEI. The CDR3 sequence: CASSVWGQDYGYTF. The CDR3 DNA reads TGTGCCAGCAGTGTCTGGGGGCAGGACTATGGCTACACCTTC.

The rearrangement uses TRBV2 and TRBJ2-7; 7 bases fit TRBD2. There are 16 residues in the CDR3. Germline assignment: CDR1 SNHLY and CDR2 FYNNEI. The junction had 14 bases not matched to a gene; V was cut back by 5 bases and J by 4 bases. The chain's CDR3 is CASSRPDGRDLYEQYF. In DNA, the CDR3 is TGTGCCAGCAGTCGCCCAGATGGGAGGGATCTTTACGAGCAGTACTTC.

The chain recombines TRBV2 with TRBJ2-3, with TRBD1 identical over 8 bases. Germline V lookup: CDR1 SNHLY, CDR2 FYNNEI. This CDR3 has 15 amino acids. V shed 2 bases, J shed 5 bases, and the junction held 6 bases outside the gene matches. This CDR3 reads CASSEPGGSQDTQYF. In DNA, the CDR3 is TGTGCCAGCAGTGAACCAGGGGGCAGTCAAGATACGCAGTATTTT.

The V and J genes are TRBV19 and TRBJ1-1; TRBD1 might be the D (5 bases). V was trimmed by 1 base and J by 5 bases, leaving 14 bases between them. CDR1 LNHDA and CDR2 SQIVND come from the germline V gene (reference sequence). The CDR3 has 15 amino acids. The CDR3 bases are TGTGCCAGTAGTATAGTGCAGGGAGGGTGGACTGAAGCTTTCTTT. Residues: CASSIVQGGWTEAFF.

The CDR3 protein is CASSDREGYEQYF. CDR3 bases: TGTGCCAGCAGTGACAGGGAGGGCTACGAGCAGTACTTC. V and J are TRBV2 and TRBJ2-7, with 7 bases lining up with TRBD2. V lost 3 bases to trimming and J lost 3 bases; unmatched junction nucleotides: 2. The germline gives CDR1 SNHLY, CDR2 FYNNEI. The CDR3 runs to 13 residues.

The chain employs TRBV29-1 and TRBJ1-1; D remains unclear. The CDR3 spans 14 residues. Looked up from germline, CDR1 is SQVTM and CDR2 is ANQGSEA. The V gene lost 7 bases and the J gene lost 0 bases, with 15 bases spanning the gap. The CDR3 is CSAFVEDMNTEAFF. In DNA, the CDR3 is TGCAGCGCCTTCGTGGAAGACATGAACACTGAAGCTTTCTTT.

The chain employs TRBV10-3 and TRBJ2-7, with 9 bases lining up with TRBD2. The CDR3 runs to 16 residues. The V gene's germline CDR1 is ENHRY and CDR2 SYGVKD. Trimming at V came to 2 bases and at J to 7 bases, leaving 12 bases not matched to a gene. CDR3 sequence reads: CAISEGGGATPEEQYF. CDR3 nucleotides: TGTGCCATCAGTGAGGGCGGGGGGGCCACGCCGGAGGAGCAGTACTTC.

CDR3 nucleotides: TGTGCCAGTTCCTACAGGGACGACCAGCCCCAGCATTTT. Encoded protein: CASSYRDDQPQHF. The chain joins TRBV19 to TRBJ1-5; tentative D call: TRBD1 (6 bases). Per the germline V gene, CDR1 is LNHDA and CDR2 is SQIVND (reference sequence). This CDR3 has 13 amino acids. Trimming shortened V by 8 bases and J by 7 bases, and 15 bases separated the two germline ends. Full variable domain (missing parts from reference TRBV19 and TRBJ1-5): DGGITQSPKYLFRKEGQNVTLSCEQNLNHDAMYWYRQDPGQGLRLIYYSQIVNDFQKGDIAEGYSVSREKKESFPLTVTSAQKNPTAFYLCASSYRDDQPQHFGDGTRLSIL.

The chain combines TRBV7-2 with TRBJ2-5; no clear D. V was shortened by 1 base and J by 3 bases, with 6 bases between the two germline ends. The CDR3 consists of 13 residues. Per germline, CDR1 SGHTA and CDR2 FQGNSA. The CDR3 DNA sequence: TGTGCCAGCAGCTTAGGTGGCAAAGAGACCCAGTACTTC. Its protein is CASSLGGKETQYF.

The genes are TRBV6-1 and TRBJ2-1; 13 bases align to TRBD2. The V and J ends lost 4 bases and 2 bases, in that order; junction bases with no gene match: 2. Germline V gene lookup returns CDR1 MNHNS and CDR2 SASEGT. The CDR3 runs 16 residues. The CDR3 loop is CASSAGLAGPYNEQFF. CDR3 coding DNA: TGTGCCAGCAGTGCGGGACTAGCGGGGCCCTACAATGAGCAGTTCTTC.

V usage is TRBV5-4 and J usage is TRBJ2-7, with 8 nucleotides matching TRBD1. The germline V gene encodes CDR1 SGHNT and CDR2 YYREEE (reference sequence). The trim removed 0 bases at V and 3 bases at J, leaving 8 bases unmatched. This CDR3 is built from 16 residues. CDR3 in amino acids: CASSLGAGTGNYEQYF. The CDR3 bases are TGTGCCAGCAGCTTGGGGGCCGGGACAGGAAACTACGAGCAGTACTTC.

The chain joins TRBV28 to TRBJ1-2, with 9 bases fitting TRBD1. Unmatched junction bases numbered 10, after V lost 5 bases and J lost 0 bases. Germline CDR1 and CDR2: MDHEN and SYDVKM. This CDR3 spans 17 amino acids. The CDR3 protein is CASSPSGQGPTNYGYTF. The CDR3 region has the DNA TGTGCCAGCAGTCCGTCGGGACAGGGCCCCACTAACTATGGCTACACCTTC.

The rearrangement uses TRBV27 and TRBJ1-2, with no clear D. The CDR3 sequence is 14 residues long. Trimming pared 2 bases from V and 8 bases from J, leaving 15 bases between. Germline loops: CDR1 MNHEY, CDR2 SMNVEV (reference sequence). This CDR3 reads CASSLNPATGGYTF. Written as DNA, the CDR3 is TGTGCCAGCAGTTTAAACCCGGCCACGGGAGGCTACACCTTC.

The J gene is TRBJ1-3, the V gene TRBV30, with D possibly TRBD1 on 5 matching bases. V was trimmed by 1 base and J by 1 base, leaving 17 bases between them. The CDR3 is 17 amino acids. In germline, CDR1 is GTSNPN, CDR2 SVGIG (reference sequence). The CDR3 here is CAWSAARVRSSGNTIYF. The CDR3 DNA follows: TGTGCCTGGAGTGCGGCCAGGGTGCGGTCTTCTGGAAACACCATATATTTT.

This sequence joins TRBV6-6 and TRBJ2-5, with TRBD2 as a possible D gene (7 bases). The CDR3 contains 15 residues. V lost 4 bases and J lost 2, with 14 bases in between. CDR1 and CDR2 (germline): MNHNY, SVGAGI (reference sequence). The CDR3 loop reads CASSSPGGPQETQYF. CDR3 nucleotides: TGTGCCAGCAGTTCCCCCGGGGGGCCACAAGAGACCCAGTACTTC.

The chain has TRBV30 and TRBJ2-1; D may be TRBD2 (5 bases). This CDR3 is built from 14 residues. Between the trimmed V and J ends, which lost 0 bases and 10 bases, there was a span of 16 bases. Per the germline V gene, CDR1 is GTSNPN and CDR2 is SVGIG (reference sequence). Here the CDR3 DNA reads TGTGCCTGGAGTGTGGGGTCGGGGATTGACGAGCAGTTCTTC. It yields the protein CAWSVGSGIDEQFF.

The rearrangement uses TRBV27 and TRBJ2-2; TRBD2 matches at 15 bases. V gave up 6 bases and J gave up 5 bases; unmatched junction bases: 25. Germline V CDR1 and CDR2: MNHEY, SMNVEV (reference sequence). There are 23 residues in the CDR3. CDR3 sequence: CASSHVYGTRTSGGGWGTGELFF. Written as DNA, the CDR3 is TGTGCCAGCAGCCATGTATACGGGACCCGGACTAGCGGGGGGGGCTGGGGAACCGGGGAGCTGTTTTTT.

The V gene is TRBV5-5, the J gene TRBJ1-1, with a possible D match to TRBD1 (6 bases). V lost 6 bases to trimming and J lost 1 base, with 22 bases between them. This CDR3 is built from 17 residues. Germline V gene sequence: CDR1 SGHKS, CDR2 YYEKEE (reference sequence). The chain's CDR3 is CASTWTVGSGPNTEAFF. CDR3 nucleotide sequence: TGTGCCAGCACCTGGACAGTGGGCTCCGGACCGAACACTGAAGCTTTCTTT.

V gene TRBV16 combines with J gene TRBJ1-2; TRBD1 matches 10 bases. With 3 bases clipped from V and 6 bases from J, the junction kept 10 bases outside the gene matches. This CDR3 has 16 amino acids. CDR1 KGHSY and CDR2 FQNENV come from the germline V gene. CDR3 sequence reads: CASSHLDRGRVNGYTF. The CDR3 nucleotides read TGTGCCAGCAGCCACCTTGACAGGGGGCGGGTGAATGGCTACACCTTC.

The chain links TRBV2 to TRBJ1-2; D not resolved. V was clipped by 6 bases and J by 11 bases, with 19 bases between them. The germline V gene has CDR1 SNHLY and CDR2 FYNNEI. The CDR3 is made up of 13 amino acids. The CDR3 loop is CASRGRDGSLYTF. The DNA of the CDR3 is TGTGCCAGCAGGGGTCGGGATGGCAGCCTTTACACCTTC.